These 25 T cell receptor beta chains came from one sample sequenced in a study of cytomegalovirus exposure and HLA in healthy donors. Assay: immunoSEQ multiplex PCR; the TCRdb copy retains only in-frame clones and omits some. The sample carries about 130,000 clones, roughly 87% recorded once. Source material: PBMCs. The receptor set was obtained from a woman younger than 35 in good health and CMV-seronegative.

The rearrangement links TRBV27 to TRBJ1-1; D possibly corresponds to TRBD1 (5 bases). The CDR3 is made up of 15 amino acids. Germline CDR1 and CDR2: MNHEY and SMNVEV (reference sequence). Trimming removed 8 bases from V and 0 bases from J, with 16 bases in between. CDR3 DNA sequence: TGTGCCAGCCTCAGGGAAGAAGGTTTGAACACTGAAGCTTTCTTT. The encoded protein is CASLREEGLNTEAFF.

CDR3 region: CASSGGTGYYTEAFF. DNA for the CDR3: TGTGCCAGCAGTGGGGGGACAGGGTACTACACTGAAGCTTTCTTT. This chain uses TRBV6-1 with TRBJ1-1; 9 nucleotides agree with TRBD1. The CDR3 extends over 15 amino acids. J lost 3 bases, V lost 4 bases, and 6 bases had no gene match. The germline V gene encodes CDR1 MNHNS and CDR2 SASEGT.

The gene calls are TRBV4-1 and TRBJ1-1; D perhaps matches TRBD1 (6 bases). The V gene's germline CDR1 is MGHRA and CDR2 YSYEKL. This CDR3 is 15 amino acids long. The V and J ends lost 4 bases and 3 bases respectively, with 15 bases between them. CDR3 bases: TGCGCCAGCAGCCCAATACAGGGTTTGGACACTGAAGCTTTCTTT. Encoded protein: CASSPIQGLDTEAFF.

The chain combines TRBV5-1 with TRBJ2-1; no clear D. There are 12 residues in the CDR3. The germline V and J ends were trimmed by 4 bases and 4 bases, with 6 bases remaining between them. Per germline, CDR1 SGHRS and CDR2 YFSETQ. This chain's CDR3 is CASSPGYNEQFF. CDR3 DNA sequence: TGCGCCAGCAGCCCGGGTTACAATGAGCAGTTCTTC.

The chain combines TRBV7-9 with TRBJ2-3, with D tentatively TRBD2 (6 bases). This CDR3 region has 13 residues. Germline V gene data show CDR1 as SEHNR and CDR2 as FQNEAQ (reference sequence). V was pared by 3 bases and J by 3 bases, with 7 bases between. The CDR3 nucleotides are TGTGCCAGCAGCTTTGGGGGGACAGATACGCAGTATTTT. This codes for CASSFGGTDTQYF.

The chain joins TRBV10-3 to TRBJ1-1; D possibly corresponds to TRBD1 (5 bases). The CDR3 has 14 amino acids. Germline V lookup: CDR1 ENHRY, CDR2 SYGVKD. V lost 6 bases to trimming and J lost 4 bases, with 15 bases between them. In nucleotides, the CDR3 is TGTGCCATCAGCAATAGCAGGGCGGTCACTGAAGCTTTCTTT. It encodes CAISNSRAVTEAFF.

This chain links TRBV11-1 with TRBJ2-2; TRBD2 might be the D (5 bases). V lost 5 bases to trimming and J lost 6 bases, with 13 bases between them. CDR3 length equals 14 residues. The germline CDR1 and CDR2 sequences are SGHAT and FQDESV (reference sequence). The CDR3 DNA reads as TGTGCCAGCAGCCTCCGGGAAAGCCCCGGGGAGCTGTTTTTT. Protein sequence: CASSLRESPGELFF. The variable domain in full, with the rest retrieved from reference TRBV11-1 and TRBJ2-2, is EAEVAQSPRYKITEKSQAVAFWCDPISGHATLYWYRQILGQGPELLVQFQDESVVDDSQLPKDRFSAERLKGVDSTLKIQPAELGDSAMYLCASSLRESPGELFFGEGSRLTVL.

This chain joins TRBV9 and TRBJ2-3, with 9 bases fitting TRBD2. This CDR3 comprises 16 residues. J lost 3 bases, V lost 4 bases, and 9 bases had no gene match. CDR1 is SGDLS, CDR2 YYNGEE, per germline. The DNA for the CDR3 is TGTGCCAGCAGCATTGTGGCTAGCGGGGTAACAGATACGCAGTATTTT. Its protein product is CASSIVASGVTDTQYF.

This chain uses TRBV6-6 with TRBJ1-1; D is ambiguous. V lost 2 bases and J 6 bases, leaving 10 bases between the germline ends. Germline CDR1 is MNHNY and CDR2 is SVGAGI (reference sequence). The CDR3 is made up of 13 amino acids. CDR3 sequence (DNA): TGTGCCAGCAGTTACAACCGGGTGGCTGAAGCTTTCTTT. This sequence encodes CASSYNRVAEAFF.

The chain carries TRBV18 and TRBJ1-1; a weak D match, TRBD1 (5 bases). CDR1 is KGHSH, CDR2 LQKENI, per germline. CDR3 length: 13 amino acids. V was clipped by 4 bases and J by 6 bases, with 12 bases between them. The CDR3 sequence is CASSQGTLPEAFF. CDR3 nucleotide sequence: TGTGCCAGCTCACAAGGGACTCTGCCTGAAGCTTTCTTT.

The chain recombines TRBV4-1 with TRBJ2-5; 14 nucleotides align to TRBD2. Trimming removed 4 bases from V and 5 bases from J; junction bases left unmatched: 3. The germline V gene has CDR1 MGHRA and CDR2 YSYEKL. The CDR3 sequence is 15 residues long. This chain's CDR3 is CASSRLAGGLETQYF. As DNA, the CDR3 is TGCGCCAGCAGCCGACTAGCGGGGGGGCTGGAGACCCAGTACTTC.

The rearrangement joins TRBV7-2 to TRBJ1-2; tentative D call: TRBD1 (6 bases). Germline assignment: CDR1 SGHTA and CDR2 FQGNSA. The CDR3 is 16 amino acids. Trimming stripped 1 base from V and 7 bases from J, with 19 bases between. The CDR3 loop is CASSLDRARGFGGYTF. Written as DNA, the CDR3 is TGTGCCAGCAGCTTAGATCGGGCCAGGGGCTTTGGTGGCTACACCTTC.

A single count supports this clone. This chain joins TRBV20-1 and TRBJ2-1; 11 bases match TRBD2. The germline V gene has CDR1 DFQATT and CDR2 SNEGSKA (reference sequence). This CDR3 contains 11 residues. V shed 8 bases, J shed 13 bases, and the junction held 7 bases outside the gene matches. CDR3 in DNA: TGCAGTACCCATAGCGGGGGGGCCCAGTTCTTC. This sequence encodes CSTHSGGAQFF.

CDR3 residues: CASSPTSGGYYEQYF. In DNA form, the CDR3 reads TGTGCCAGCAGCCCCACTAGCGGGGGGTACTACGAGCAGTACTTC. The genes are TRBV7-2 and TRBJ2-7; 12 bases line up with TRBD2. This CDR3 spans 15 amino acids. Germline CDR1 and CDR2: SGHTA and FQGNSA. V gave up 5 bases and J gave up 3 bases; unmatched junction bases: 5.

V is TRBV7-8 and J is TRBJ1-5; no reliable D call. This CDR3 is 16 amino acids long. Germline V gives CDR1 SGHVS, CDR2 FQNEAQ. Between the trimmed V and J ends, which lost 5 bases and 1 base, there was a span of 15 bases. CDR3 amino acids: CASSQSGVVSNQPQHF. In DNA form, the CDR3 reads TGTGCCAGCAGCCAGTCCGGGGTTGTGAGCAATCAGCCCCAGCATTTT.

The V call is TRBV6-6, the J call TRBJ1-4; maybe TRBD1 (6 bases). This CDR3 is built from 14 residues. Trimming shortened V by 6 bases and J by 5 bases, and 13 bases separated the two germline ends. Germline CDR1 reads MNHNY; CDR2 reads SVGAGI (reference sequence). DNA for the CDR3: TGTGCCAGCAGGAACGGACAGCCGAATGAAAAACTGTTTTTT. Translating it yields CASRNGQPNEKLFF.

In nucleotides, the CDR3 is TGTGCCAGCAGTGGATCGATCCGGACAGGGGGTTGGGGCTACACCTTC. As protein: CASSGSIRTGGWGYTF. The chain combines TRBV6-1 with TRBJ1-2, with TRBD1 matching 10 bases. There are 16 residues in the CDR3. In germline, CDR1 is MNHNS, CDR2 SASEGT. Trimming removed 4 bases from V and 8 bases from J; junction bases left unmatched: 13.

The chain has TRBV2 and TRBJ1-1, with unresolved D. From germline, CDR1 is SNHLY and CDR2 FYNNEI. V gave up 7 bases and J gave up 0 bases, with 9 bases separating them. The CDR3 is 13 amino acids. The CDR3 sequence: CASMREMNTEAFF. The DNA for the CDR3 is TGTGCCAGCATGAGGGAAATGAACACTGAAGCTTTCTTT.

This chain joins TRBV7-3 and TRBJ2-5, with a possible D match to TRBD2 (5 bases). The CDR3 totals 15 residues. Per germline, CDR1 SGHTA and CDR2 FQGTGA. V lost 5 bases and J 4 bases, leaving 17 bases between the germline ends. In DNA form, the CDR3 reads TGTGCCAGCAGCCAAAATGCCGGGGTGGGAGAGACCCAGTACTTC. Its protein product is CASSQNAGVGETQYF.

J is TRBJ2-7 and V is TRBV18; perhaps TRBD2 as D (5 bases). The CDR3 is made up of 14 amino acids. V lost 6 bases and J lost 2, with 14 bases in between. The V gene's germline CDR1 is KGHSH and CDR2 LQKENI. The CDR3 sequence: CASSSGAAPYEQYF. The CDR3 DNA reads TGTGCCAGCTCGTCTGGAGCGGCCCCCTACGAGCAGTACTTC.

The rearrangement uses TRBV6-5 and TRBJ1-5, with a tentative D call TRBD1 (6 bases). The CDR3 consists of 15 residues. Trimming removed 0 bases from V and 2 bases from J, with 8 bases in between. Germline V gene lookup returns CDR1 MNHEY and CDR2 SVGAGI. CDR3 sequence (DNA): TGTGCCAGCAGTTACTCATCAGGGGGCAATCAGCCCCAGCATTTT. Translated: CASSYSSGGNQPQHF.

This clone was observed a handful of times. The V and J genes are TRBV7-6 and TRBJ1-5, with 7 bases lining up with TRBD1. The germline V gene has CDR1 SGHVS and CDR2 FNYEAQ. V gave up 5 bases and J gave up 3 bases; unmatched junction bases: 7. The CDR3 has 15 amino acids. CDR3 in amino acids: CASSEQTGLNQPQHF. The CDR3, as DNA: TGTGCCAGCAGCGAACAGACAGGGCTCAATCAGCCCCAGCATTTT.

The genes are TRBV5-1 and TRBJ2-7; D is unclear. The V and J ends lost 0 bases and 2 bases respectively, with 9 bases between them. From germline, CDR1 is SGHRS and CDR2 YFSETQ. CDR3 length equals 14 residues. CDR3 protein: CASSLAQDTYEQYF. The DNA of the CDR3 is TGCGCCAGCAGCTTGGCTCAGGATACCTACGAGCAGTACTTC.

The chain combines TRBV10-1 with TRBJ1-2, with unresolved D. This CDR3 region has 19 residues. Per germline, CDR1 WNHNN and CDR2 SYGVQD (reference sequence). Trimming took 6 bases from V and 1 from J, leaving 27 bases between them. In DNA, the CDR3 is TGCGCCAGCAGGGACGGGAACAGAGTCAAAGGGCGATATAACTATGGCTACACCTTC. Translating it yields CASRDGNRVKGRYNYGYTF.

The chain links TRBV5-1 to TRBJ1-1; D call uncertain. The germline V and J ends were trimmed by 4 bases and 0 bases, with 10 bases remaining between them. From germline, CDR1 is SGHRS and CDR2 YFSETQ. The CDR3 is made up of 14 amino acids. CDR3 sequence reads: CASSPRQLNTEAFF. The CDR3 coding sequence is TGCGCCAGCAGCCCCAGGCAACTGAACACTGAAGCTTTCTTT.